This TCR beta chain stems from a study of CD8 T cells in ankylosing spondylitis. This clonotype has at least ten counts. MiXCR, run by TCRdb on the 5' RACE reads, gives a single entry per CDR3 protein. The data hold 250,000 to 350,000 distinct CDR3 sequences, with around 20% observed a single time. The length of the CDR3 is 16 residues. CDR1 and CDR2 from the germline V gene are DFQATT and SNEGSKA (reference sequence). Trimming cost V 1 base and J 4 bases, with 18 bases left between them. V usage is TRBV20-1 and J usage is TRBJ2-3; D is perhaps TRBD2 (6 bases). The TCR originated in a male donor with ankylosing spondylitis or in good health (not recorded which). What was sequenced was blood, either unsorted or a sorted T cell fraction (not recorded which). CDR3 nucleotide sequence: TGCAGTGCTAGAGGGGCAGTGGCGGGGTTATCAGATACGCAGTATTTT. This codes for CSARGAVAGLSDTQYF.